Given below is one T cell receptor (beta chain) in context. Antigen specificity is unknown. The CDR3 contains 13 residues. V shed 3 bases and J shed 4 bases, with 10 bases lying between them. Germline-derived CDR1 and CDR2 are SGHNT and YYREEE (reference sequence). Clones were sequenced by immunoSEQ multiplex PCR, and TCRdb holds only the in-frame ones, with some missing. Here the sample spans about 23,000 clones, about three quarters being singletons. This specimen comes from a study of CD4 T cells in relation to SARS-CoV-2 and coronaviruses. Whole-study context: ViraFEST: roughly 10-day antigen culture of PBMCs, then TCR beta CDR3 sequencing. Controls used an HIV-1 Nef peptide pool or no peptide.

Notes on the study in general: In roughly 60% of donors, memory CD4+ clonotypes crossrecognized SARS-CoV-2 and at least one common cold coronavirus spike.

The unexposed donors gave CD4+ T cells in about 2011-2019, prior to COVID-19. After about 10 days of culture, CD4+ T cells were isolated. Sequenced sample: CD4+ T cells from PBMCs, cultured in vitro. V is TRBV5-4 and J is TRBJ1-2; no clear D. The clonotype comes from a human donor in good health. CDR3 nucleotide sequence: TGTGCCAGCAGCTCGGAACAAGGCTATGGCTACACCTTC. Translating gives CASSSEQGYGYTF.